Following are 32 T cell receptor beta chains from one sample sequenced in a study of cytomegalovirus exposure and HLA in healthy donors. The PCR employed 60 Vbeta primers together with 13 Jbeta primers. This table comes from immunoSEQ multiplex PCR, and its TCRdb copy is limited to in-frame clones, with some not included. This sample has about 170,000 clones, with approximately 80% found just once. Sequencing input: PBMCs. The receptors originated from a female donor in good health and CMV-seronegative.

This chain connects TRBV23-1 to TRBJ2-1; 7 bases match TRBD1. TRBV23-1 is noted as an ORF with a role that remains uncertain. The CDR3 loop spans 19 amino acids. The ends lost 0 bases at V and 7 bases at J; junction bases unmatched: 18. The CDR3 region is CASSQSNLGPGQWGNEQFF. Written as DNA, the CDR3 is TGCGCCAGCAGTCAATCGAACTTAGGCCCGGGACAGTGGGGGAATGAGCAGTTCTTC.

The chain uses TRBV28 and TRBJ2-7; D is perhaps TRBD2 (6 bases). The CDR3 runs to 15 residues. V shed 4 bases and J shed 2 bases, with 15 bases lying between them. Per germline, CDR1 MDHEN and CDR2 SYDVKM. CDR3 bases: TGTGCCAGCAGTTATGGGGGAGGTAAGACCTACGAGCAGTACTTC. It specifies CASSYGGGKTYEQYF. Complete variable domain (other parts from reference TRBV28 and TRBJ2-7): DVKVTQSSRYLVKRTGEKVFLECVQDMDHENMFWYRQDPGLGLRLIYFSYDVKMKEKGDIPEGYSVSREKKERFSLILESASTNQTSMYLCASSYGGGKTYEQYFGPGTRLTVT.

The V and J genes are TRBV19 and TRBJ2-6, with a possible D match to TRBD2 (5 bases). V was pared by 6 bases and J by 0 bases, with 6 bases between. This CDR3 has 14 amino acids. Germline values: CDR1 LNHDA, CDR2 SQIVND (reference sequence). As DNA, the CDR3 is TGTGCCAGTAGGACTACCTCTGGGGCCAACGTCCTGACTTTC. This encodes CASRTTSGANVLTF.

The V and J genes are TRBV7-9 and TRBJ2-1, with 15 bases identical to TRBD2. After removal of 4 bases from V and 10 bases from J, the junction contained 11 bases not matched to a gene. Germline CDR1 and CDR2: SEHNR and FQNEAQ (reference sequence). CDR3 size: 17 residues. CDR3 region: CASSSWTSGGARKEQFF. In nucleotides, the CDR3 is TGTGCCAGCAGCTCCTGGACTAGCGGGGGGGCCCGCAAAGAGCAGTTCTTC.

The chain employs TRBV7-2 and TRBJ1-4, with D possibly matching TRBD1 (5 bases). The V end lost 2 bases, the J end lost 10 bases, and 14 bases lay between the germline ends. The CDR3 runs to 14 residues. CDR1 is SGHTA, CDR2 FQGNSA, per germline. The CDR3: CASSLRRQFAKLFF. As DNA, the CDR3 is TGTGCCAGCAGCTTAAGGCGACAGTTCGCAAAACTGTTTTTT.

A few counts support this clone. Additional DNA sequences in this sample encode the identical CDR3. The chain combines TRBV18 with TRBJ2-7; possibly TRBD2 for D (5 bases). Trimming took off 3 bases at V and 0 bases at J, with 6 bases between the two ends. This CDR3 spans 13 amino acids. Looked up from germline, CDR1 is KGHSH and CDR2 is LQKENI. Here the CDR3 DNA reads TGTGCCAGCTCACCGGGGAGCTCCTACGAGCAGTACTTC. Protein product: CASSPGSSYEQYF.

Only a few counts were recorded for this clone. This chain links TRBV5-1 with TRBJ2-5; D possibly corresponds to TRBD1 (6 bases). Germline loops: CDR1 SGHRS, CDR2 YFSETQ. This CDR3 spans 14 amino acids. Between the trimmed V and J ends, which lost 7 bases and 0 bases, there was a span of 13 bases. CDR3 DNA sequence: TGCGCCAGCGAGAAGGGGACAAACCAAGAGACCCAGTACTTC. Protein: CASEKGTNQETQYF.

The J gene is TRBJ2-5, the V gene TRBV30; TRBD1 matches 7 bases. The CDR3 consists of 14 residues. Per the germline V gene, CDR1 is GTSNPN and CDR2 is SVGIG (reference sequence). V lost 4 bases, J lost 11 bases, and 16 bases stayed unmatched. Written as DNA, the CDR3 is TGTGCCTGGACCCTCGGGACAGCCAAAGACGGGCAGTACTTC. It codes for CAWTLGTAKDGQYF.

This clone occurred once. The chain couples TRBV29-1 to TRBJ2-3; TRBD1 is a possible D gene (6 bases). Germline CDR1 SQVTM, CDR2 ANQGSEA. Trimming took off 0 bases at V and 4 bases at J, with 11 bases between the two ends. The CDR3 consists of 14 residues. CDR3 region: CSVEEGARPDTQYF. CDR3 DNA sequence: TGCAGCGTTGAAGAGGGGGCGCGTCCAGATACGCAGTATTTT.

This clone was found a few times. The gene calls are TRBV6-1 and TRBJ2-3; weak D call: TRBD2 (6 bases). CDR3 size: 15 residues. The V and J ends lost 7 bases and 0 bases respectively, with 14 bases between them. Germline CDR1 MNHNS, CDR2 SASEGT. The CDR3 coding sequence is TGTGCCAGCAACCCCGGGGGAACTAGCACAGATACGCAGTATTTT. Its protein product is CASNPGGTSTDTQYF.

The V and J genes are TRBV30 and TRBJ2-2, with TRBD1 matching over 10 bases. V shed 4 bases, J shed 4 bases, and the junction held 3 bases outside the gene matches. In germline, CDR1 is GTSNPN, CDR2 SVGIG (reference sequence). This CDR3 is 14 amino acids long. The CDR3 sequence: CAWKRQGATGELFF. CDR3 in DNA: TGTGCCTGGAAGCGACAGGGGGCCACCGGGGAGCTGTTTTTT.

The J gene is TRBJ1-1, the V gene TRBV29-1, with D unclear. The CDR3 runs to 10 residues. V lost 8 bases and J 5 bases, leaving 9 bases between the germline ends. Germline V gives CDR1 SQVTM, CDR2 ANQGSEA. CDR3 sequence: CSSGGTEAFF. DNA for the CDR3: TGCAGCTCCGGAGGGACTGAAGCTTTCTTT.

This chain links TRBV6-8 with TRBJ1-2, with D possibly being TRBD1 (5 bases). V was cut by 10 bases and J by 12 bases, with 18 bases left in between. This CDR3 has 11 residues. Per the germline V gene, CDR1 is MNHGY and CDR2 is SAAAGT. The CDR3 region is CATQLGARNTF. The CDR3 DNA reads TGTGCCACCCAGTTAGGGGCCCGGAACACCTTC.

The J gene is TRBJ2-7, the V gene TRBV6-5; 10 bases fit TRBD1. The CDR3 is 14 amino acids. Germline V CDR1 and CDR2: MNHEY, SVGAGI. The V and J ends lost 7 bases and 2 bases, in that order; junction bases with no gene match: 5. CDR3 sequence: CASTAGTGAYEQYF. CDR3 nucleotides: TGTGCCAGCACCGCCGGGACAGGGGCCTACGAGCAGTACTTC.

CDR3 nucleotides: TGTGCCAGTAGTATAGGGGTTTCGCGGGGATTCTCCTACGAGCAGTACTTC. Protein: CASSIGVSRGFSYEQYF. The V call is TRBV19, the J call TRBJ2-7; possibly TRBD2 for D (6 bases). The germline V and J ends were trimmed by 1 base and 0 bases, with 16 bases remaining between them. CDR3 length: 17 amino acids. CDR1 is LNHDA, CDR2 SQIVND, per germline (reference sequence). The variable domain in full, with the rest retrieved from reference TRBV19 and TRBJ2-7, is DGGITQSPKYLFRKEGQNVTLSCEQNLNHDAMYWYRQDPGQGLRLIYYSQIVNDFQKGDIAEGYSVSREKKESFPLTVTSAQKNPTAFYLCASSIGVSRGFSYEQYFGPGTRLTVT.

The V call is TRBV2, the J call TRBJ2-3, with 12 bases matching TRBD2. Germline CDR1 and CDR2: SNHLY and FYNNEI. With V trimmed by 6 bases and J by 2 bases, 9 bases remained unmatched. The CDR3 extends over 17 amino acids. The CDR3 DNA reads as TGTGCCAGCAGAGCGAGGACTAGCGGGGAACTCACAGATACGCAGTATTTT. Protein: CASRARTSGELTDTQYF.

The chain carries TRBV6-5 and TRBJ2-3, with D unclear. Germline V CDR1 and CDR2: MNHEY, SVGAGI. CDR3 length equals 13 residues. V was clipped by 8 bases and J by 0 bases, with 9 bases between them. The chain's CDR3 is CASPKASTDTQYF. The CDR3 DNA reads as TGTGCCAGCCCTAAAGCGAGCACAGATACGCAGTATTTT.

The chain is built from TRBV10-3 and TRBJ2-3; D is perhaps TRBD1 (6 bases). This CDR3 has 15 residues. Germline V gene data show CDR1 as ENHRY and CDR2 as SYGVKD. V was pared by 3 bases and J by 5 bases, with 15 bases between. The CDR3 DNA follows: TGTGCCATCAGTGAAGGACAGCCAGGTCTAGATACGCAGTATTTT. Its translation: CAISEGQPGLDTQYF.

There are a few counts of this clone. The rearrangement uses TRBV10-3 and TRBJ2-2; 8 nucleotides align to TRBD2. The germline V gene has CDR1 ENHRY and CDR2 SYGVKD. There are 15 residues in the CDR3. The trim removed 2 bases at V and 4 bases at J, leaving 3 bases unmatched. For the CDR3, the DNA is TGTGCCATCAGTGAGCGGGAGGGAGGCACCGGGGAGCTGTTTTTT. It codes for CAISEREGGTGELFF.

The rearrangement uses TRBV19 and TRBJ2-4, with D perhaps TRBD2 (6 bases). V was cut by 3 bases and J by 6 bases, with 15 bases left in between. Germline V lookup: CDR1 LNHDA, CDR2 SQIVND (reference sequence). The CDR3 sequence is 15 residues long. The CDR3, as DNA: TGTGCCAGTAGTATGGGATCGGGGGTCCTAAACATTCAGTACTTC. It codes for CASSMGSGVLNIQYF. Variable domain in full (rest from reference TRBV19 and TRBJ2-4): DGGITQSPKYLFRKEGQNVTLSCEQNLNHDAMYWYRQDPGQGLRLIYYSQIVNDFQKGDIAEGYSVSREKKESFPLTVTSAQKNPTAFYLCASSMGSGVLNIQYFGAGTRLSVL.

The rearrangement joins TRBV10-3 to TRBJ2-1; 9 bases are a match to TRBD2. V lost 5 bases and J lost 6; bases outside the gene matches: 2. This CDR3 spans 13 amino acids. Per germline, CDR1 ENHRY and CDR2 SYGVKD. The CDR3 here is CAISPGLANEQFF. The CDR3 region has the DNA TGTGCCATCAGTCCGGGACTAGCCAATGAGCAGTTCTTC.

This clone was detected a few times. This sequence joins TRBV6-1 and TRBJ1-2; 7 bases match TRBD1. The V gene's germline CDR1 is MNHNS and CDR2 SASEGT. After removal of 3 bases from V and 4 bases from J, the junction contained 11 bases not matched to a gene. The CDR3 loop spans 16 amino acids. The CDR3, as DNA: TGTGCCAGCAGTGAGGCTTGGACAGGCCGGCTCTATGGCTACACCTTC. Protein: CASSEAWTGRLYGYTF.

The CDR3 DNA follows: TGTGCCAGTAGCCTACTAGCGGGAGAACGCACCGGGGAGCTGTTTTTT. Residues: CASSLLAGERTGELFF. The chain carries TRBV19 and TRBJ2-2, with 11 bases aligning to TRBD2. The CDR3 consists of 16 residues. CDR1 is LNHDA, CDR2 SQIVND, per germline (reference sequence). Losses at the gene ends were 6 bases for V and 4 bases for J; bases not matched to a gene: 7.

The rearrangement uses TRBV28 and TRBJ1-6; D unclear. The CDR3 totals 14 residues. Germline CDR1 is MDHEN and CDR2 is SYDVKM. Trimming took off 7 bases at V and 7 bases at J, with 14 bases between the two ends. CDR3 loop: CASITRGGNSPLHF. CDR3 DNA: TGTGCCAGCATTACCCGAGGTGGGAATTCACCCCTCCACTTT.

The V and J genes are TRBV27 and TRBJ2-5; possible D gene TRBD1, 6 bases. Germline values: CDR1 MNHEY, CDR2 SMNVEV (reference sequence). This CDR3 has 13 residues. With 9 bases removed from V and 5 bases from J, the gap between germline ends came to 16 bases. The DNA for the CDR3 is TGTGCCAGTGGGGGCCCAGCCCGGGAGACCCAGTACTTC. Residues: CASGGPARETQYF.

The gene calls are TRBV7-9 and TRBJ2-2, with 11 bases identical to TRBD1. The junction had 2 bases not matched to a gene; V was cut back by 5 bases and J by 12 bases. Germline V gene sequence: CDR1 SEHNR, CDR2 FQNEAQ (reference sequence). The CDR3 is 12 amino acids. Here the CDR3 DNA reads TGTGCCAGCAGCCCGGACAGGGGGCAGCTGTTTTTT. Its translation is CASSPDRGQLFF.

The chain uses TRBV28 and TRBJ1-5; no reliable D call. CDR3 length equals 13 residues. Germline V CDR1 and CDR2: MDHEN, SYDVKM. V dropped 5 bases and J dropped 9 bases, with 14 bases sitting between them. The CDR3 reads CASSLPYGGPQHF. The CDR3, as DNA: TGTGCCAGCAGTCTCCCCTATGGTGGGCCCCAGCATTTT.

The CDR3 reads CASSQLATAQYF. The CDR3 DNA is TGTGCCAGCAGCCAATTAGCTACTGCGCAGTATTTT. V usage is TRBV4-2 and J usage is TRBJ2-3, with D hard to call. Germline V CDR1 and CDR2: LGHNA, YNFKEQ. This CDR3 is built from 12 residues. Trimming removed 2 bases at V and 10 bases at J, with 10 bases between.

The V and J genes are TRBV7-9 and TRBJ2-3, with D uncertain. From germline, CDR1 is SEHNR and CDR2 FQNEAQ (reference sequence). The CDR3 contains 17 residues. With 2 bases removed from V and 3 bases from J, the gap between germline ends came to 18 bases. The CDR3: CASSLRRGVRPTDTQYF. In nucleotides, the CDR3 is TGTGCCAGCAGCTTACGTCGCGGAGTGAGGCCTACAGATACGCAGTATTTT. The full variable domain, with the rest looked up from reference TRBV7-9 and TRBJ2-3, is DTGVSQNPRHKITKRGQNVTFRCDPISEHNRLYWYRQTLGQGPEFLTYFQNEAQLEKSRLLSDRFSAERPKGSFSTLEIQRTEQGDSAMYLCASSLRRGVRPTDTQYFGPGTRLTVL.

In its sample, this clone was seen a few times. The rearrangement joins TRBV30 to TRBJ2-7; 9 bases are a match to TRBD2. V shed 1 base and J 3 bases; nucleotides not matched to a gene: 16. The CDR3 totals 18 residues. Per the germline V gene, CDR1 is GTSNPN and CDR2 is SVGIG (reference sequence). The DNA for the CDR3 is TGTGCCTGGAGTGGTGAATCTCTAAGTAGCGGGAGACGCTACGAGCAGTACTTC. This codes for CAWSGESLSSGRRYEQYF.

The chain combines TRBV18 with TRBJ2-7, with 8 nucleotides matching TRBD1. Trimming removed 3 bases from V and 6 bases from J; junction bases left unmatched: 7. This CDR3 is built from 14 residues. Germline values: CDR1 KGHSH, CDR2 LQKENI. CDR3 loop: CASSPGQGLGEQYF. The CDR3 DNA reads as TGTGCCAGCTCACCTGGACAGGGATTAGGCGAGCAGTACTTC.

The chain has TRBV14 and TRBJ2-5; 7 bases agree with TRBD2. V dropped 1 base and J dropped 4; count of bases not matched to a gene: 15. From germline, CDR1 is SGHDN and CDR2 FVKESK. CDR3 length equals 18 residues. Here the CDR3 reads CASSQVSLALGFGETQYF. Here the CDR3 DNA reads TGTGCCAGCAGCCAAGTATCACTAGCGCTCGGTTTCGGAGAGACCCAGTACTTC.